This T cell receptor (beta chain) was recorded in a study of T cell responses to AZD1222 COVID-19 vaccine. The analysis combined second doses at about 4 or about 12 weeks. Comment on this clone: Its matching antigen is unknown.

General study findings and limits: Seropositivity was recorded at baseline in only six AZD1222 recipients.

This CDR3 is built from 14 residues. Trimming cost V 3 bases and J 5 bases; bases outside gene matches: 6. Germline-derived CDR1 and CDR2 are SGDLS and YYNGEE. The table came from immunoSEQ multiplex PCR; TCRdb's copy has only in-frame clones and leaves some out. The sample contains about 130,000 clones, around nine tenths of which appear only once. The TCR sequence derives from an adult who received the AZD1222 COVID-19 vaccine. V gene TRBV9 combines with J gene TRBJ2-3, with 7 bases aligning to TRBD2. The starting material was peripheral blood, obtained 28 days after the second AZD1222 dose. CDR3: CASSARLAGDTQYF. The CDR3 nucleotides are TGTGCCAGCAGCGCCCGACTAGCCGGAGATACGCAGTATTTT.